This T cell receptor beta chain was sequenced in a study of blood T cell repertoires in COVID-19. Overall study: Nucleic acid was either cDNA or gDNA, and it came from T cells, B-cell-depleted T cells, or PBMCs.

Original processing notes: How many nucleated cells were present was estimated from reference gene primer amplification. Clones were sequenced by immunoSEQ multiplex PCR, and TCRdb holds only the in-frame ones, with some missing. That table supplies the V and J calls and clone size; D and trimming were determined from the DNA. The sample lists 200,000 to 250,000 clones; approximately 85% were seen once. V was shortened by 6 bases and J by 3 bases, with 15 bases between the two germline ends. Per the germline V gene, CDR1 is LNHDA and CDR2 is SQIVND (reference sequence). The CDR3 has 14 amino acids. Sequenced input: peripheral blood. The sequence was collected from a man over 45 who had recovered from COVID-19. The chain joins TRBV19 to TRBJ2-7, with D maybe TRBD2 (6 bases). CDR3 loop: CASSRTGTGYEQYF. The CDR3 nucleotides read TGTGCCAGTAGCAGAACCGGGACTGGCTACGAGCAGTACTTC.